This entry describes one T cell receptor beta chain. What it recognizes is unknown. This specimen belongs to a study of T cell responses to AZD1222 COVID-19 vaccine. The V gene's germline CDR1 is MRHNA and CDR2 SNTAGT. The V end lost 2 bases, the J end lost 0 bases, and 24 bases lay between the germline ends. The CDR3 length is 20 residues. Study findings and constraints: After two AZD1222 doses, spike-specific TCR breadth and depth rose versus day 0. The donor group comprised mostly white British people and more females; the analysis possibly underestimated clonal diversity. Spike-spanning, vaccine-associated CD4 TCRs were dominant at 160-218 and 743-854. Epitopes outside B.1.351 and B.1.1.7 mutated regions reportedly drew nearly half of spike TCRs.

Profiled with immunoSEQ multiplex PCR; TCRdb holds only in-frame clones, not every one. The sample holds under 130,000 clones, around nine tenths seen once. Sequences were derived from peripheral blood, sampled 28 days after the second AZD1222 dose. This sequence joins TRBV6-4 and TRBJ2-3, with D perhaps matching TRBD2 (7 bases). This sequence originates from an adult who received the AZD1222 COVID-19 vaccine. CDR3 nucleotides: TGTGCCAGCAGTGACGGCACCGGGGGGCCTAGCGGAGCTAGCACAGATACGCAGTATTTT. It yields the protein CASSDGTGGPSGASTDTQYF.